The source of this T cell receptor (beta chain) is a study of T cells in localized non-small cell lung cancer. Points from the study as a whole: Exceeding tumor, uninvolved adjacent lung had the highest T cell clonality. Heterogeneity within the tumor remains possible, as just one region underwent sequencing.

This table comes from immunoSEQ multiplex PCR, and its TCRdb copy is limited to in-frame clones, with some not included. The table has under 45,000 clones, 65% to 90% seen once. As to this clone: Antigen unknown.

Trimming shortened V by 5 bases and J by 4 bases, and 14 bases separated the two germline ends. Looked up from germline, CDR1 is SEHNR and CDR2 is FQNEAQ (reference sequence). This CDR3 spans 14 amino acids. The source was PBMCs, collected before any cancer treatment. This chain joins TRBV7-9 and TRBJ1-1; D unclear. The clonotype was recovered from a man between 40 and 70 years old with stage II lung adenocarcinoma. The CDR3 DNA sequence: TGTGCCAGCAGCCAACTCAGTTCGAGCACTGAAGCTTTCTTT. Amino acid sequence: CASSQLSSSTEAFF.